This TCR beta chain was documented in a study of blood T cell repertoires in COVID-19. In the study overall: Acute and convalescent COVID-19 samples came from the United States, Italy and Spain.

With 7 bases removed from V and 0 bases from J, the gap between germline ends came to 8 bases. This CDR3 is built from 13 residues. Germline values: CDR1 ENHRY, CDR2 SYGVKD. Cohorts were based on clinical histories the participants reported. Among Cohort 3 donors, those recovered had two negative PCRs, clearance, or symptom resolution. This table comes from immunoSEQ multiplex PCR, and its TCRdb copy is limited to in-frame clones, with some not included. The data hold around 150,000 clones, with over 80% observed a single time. The sequence came from an older woman who had recovered from COVID-19. The sample taken for sequencing was PBMCs or T cells enriched from blood (not recorded which). This sequence joins TRBV10-3 and TRBJ2-3; D is unresolved. CDR3 nucleotide sequence: TGTGCCATCAAGCCTCCTAGCACAGATACGCAGTATTTT. This sequence encodes CAIKPPSTDTQYF.